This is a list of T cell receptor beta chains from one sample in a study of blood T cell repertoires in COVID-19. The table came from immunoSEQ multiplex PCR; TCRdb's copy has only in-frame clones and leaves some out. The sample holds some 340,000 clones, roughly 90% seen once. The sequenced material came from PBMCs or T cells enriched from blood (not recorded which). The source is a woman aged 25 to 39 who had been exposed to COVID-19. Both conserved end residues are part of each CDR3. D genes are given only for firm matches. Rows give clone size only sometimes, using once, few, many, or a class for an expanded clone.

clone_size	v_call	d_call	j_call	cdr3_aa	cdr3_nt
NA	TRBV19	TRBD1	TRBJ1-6	CASRQGNNSPLHF	TGTGCCAGTAGACAGGGGAATAATTCACCCCTCCACTTT
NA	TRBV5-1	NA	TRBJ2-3	CASSFESRGDTQYF	TGCGCCAGCAGCTTCGAAAGTCGAGGAGATACGCAGTATTTT
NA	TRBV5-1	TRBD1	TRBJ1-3	CASSVLQGGGNTIYF	TGCGCCAGCAGCGTACTACAGGGGGGAGGAAACACCATATATTTT
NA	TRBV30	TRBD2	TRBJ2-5	CAGTSGGEETQYF	TGTGCCGGTACTAGCGGGGGGGAAGAGACCCAGTACTTC
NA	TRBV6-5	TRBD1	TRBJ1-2	CAASDRAVYGYTF	TGTGCAGCCTCGGACAGGGCCGTCTATGGCTACACCTTC
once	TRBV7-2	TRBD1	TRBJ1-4	CASSPGTANEKLFF	TGTGCCAGCAGCCCAGGGACAGCTAATGAAAAACTGTTTTTT
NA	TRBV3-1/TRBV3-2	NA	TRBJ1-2	CASSQGPGRANYGYTF	TGTGCCAGCAGCCAAGGTCCAGGGAGGGCTAACTATGGCTACACCTTC
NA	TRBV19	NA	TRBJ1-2	CASSMDRGNYGYTF	TGTGCCAGTAGTATGGATCGGGGGAACTATGGCTACACCTTC
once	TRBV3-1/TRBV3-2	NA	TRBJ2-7	CASSQVRDNSYEQYF	TGTGCCAGCAGCCAAGTCAGGGACAACTCCTACGAGCAGTACTTC
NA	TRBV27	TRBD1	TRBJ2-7	CASSLGTGGSYEQYF	TGTGCCAGCAGTTTAGGGACAGGGGGCTCGTACGAGCAGTACTTC
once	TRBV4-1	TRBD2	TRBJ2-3	CASSPGTSGGADTQYF	TGCGCCAGCAGCCCTGGGACTAGCGGGGGGGCAGATACGCAGTATTTT
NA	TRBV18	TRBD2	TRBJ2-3	CASSKTSGTDTQYF	TGTGCCAGCTCAAAAACTAGCGGGACAGATACGCAGTATTTT
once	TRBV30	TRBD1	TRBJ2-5	CAWRPTGIGQTQYF	TGTGCCTGGAGGCCGACAGGGATAGGTCAGACCCAGTACTTC
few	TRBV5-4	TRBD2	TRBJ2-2	CASSFLSFGGLNTGELFF	TGTGCCAGCAGTTTTCTTTCGTTCGGGGGGTTGAACACCGGGGAGCTGTTTTTT
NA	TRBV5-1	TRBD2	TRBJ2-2	CASSSAAGPNTGELFF	TGCGCCAGCAGCTCGGCAGCGGGACCGAACACCGGGGAGCTGTTTTTT
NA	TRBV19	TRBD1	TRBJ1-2	CASRRTGTYGYTF	TGTGCCAGTAGGAGGACAGGGACCTATGGCTACACCTTC
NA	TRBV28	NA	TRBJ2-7	CASSWGRRWEQYF	TGTGCCAGCAGTTGGGGCAGGCGGTGGGAGCAGTACTTC
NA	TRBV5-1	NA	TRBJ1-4	CASSPLGRETNEKLFF	TGCGCCAGCAGCCCTCTGGGCCGGGAAACTAATGAAAAACTATTTTTT
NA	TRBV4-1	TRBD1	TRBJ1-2	CASSRDRNYGYTF	TGCGCCAGCAGCCGGGACAGAAACTATGGCTACACCTTC
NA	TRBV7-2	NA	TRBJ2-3	CASSLQGSTDTQYF	TGTGCCAGCAGCTTACAGGGGAGCACAGATACGCAGTATTTT
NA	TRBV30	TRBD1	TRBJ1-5	CAWNGQGGPNQPQHF	TGTGCCTGGAATGGACAGGGGGGCCCCAATCAGCCCCAGCATTTT
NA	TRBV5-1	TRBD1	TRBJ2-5	CASSSRQGRETQYF	TGCGCCAGCAGCTCGAGACAGGGGAGGGAGACCCAGTACTTC
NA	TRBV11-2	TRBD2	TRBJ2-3	CASSLASGYTDTQYF	TGTGCCAGCAGCTTAGCTAGCGGCTACACAGATACGCAGTATTTT
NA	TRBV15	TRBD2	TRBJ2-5	CATSRGVAGEHGTQYF	TGTGCCACCAGCAGAGGAGTAGCGGGGGAACATGGCACCCAGTACTTC
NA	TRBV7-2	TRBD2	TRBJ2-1	CASSLGTSSYNEQFF	TGTGCCAGCAGCCTTGGGACTAGCTCCTACAATGAGCAGTTCTTC
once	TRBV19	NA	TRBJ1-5	CASRGVTQPQHF	TGTGCCAGTCGCGGGGTTACCCAGCCCCAGCATTTT
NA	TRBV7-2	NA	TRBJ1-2	CASSVTWESGYTF	TGTGCCAGCAGCGTAACTTGGGAGTCTGGCTACACCTTC
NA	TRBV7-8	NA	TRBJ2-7	CASSSVRDSEFEQYF	TGTGCCAGCAGCTCGGTGCGGGACAGCGAATTCGAGCAGTACTTC
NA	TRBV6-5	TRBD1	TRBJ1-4	CASSLERGRELFF	TGTGCCAGCAGTTTGGAGAGGGGGCGAGAACTGTTTTTT
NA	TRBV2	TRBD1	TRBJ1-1	CASSGDRGEAFF	TGTGCCAGCAGTGGGGACAGGGGTGAAGCTTTCTTT
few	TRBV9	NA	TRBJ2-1	CASSPEDYNEQFF	TGTGCCAGCAGCCCGGAGGACTACAATGAGCAGTTCTTC
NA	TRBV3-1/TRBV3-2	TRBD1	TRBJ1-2	CASSQGGQGSGYTF	TGTGCCAGCAGCCAAGGCGGACAGGGAAGCGGCTACACCTTC
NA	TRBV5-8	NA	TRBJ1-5	CASSLRGTYQPQHF	TGTGCCAGCAGCTTGCGGGGGACGTATCAGCCCCAGCATTTT
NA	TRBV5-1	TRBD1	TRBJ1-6	CASSLGRQGNSPLHF	TGCGCCAGCAGCTTGGGAAGACAGGGTAATTCACCCCTCCACTTT
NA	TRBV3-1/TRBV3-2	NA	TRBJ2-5	CASSPQTVAQETQYF	TGTGCCAGCAGCCCACAGACAGTAGCCCAAGAGACCCAGTACTTC
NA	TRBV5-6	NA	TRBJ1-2	CASSLEGRYGYTF	TGTGCCAGCAGCTTGGAGGGGCGCTATGGCTACACCTTC
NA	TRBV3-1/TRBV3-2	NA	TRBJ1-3	CASSQDPGIHSGNTIYF	TGTGCCAGCAGCCAAGATCCAGGCATCCACTCTGGAAACACCATATATTTT
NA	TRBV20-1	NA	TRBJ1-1	CSATETAEAFF	TGCAGTGCTACCGAGACAGCCGAAGCTTTCTTT
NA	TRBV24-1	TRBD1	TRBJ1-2	CATSGLGTAQGGYTF	TGTGCCACCAGTGGCCTCGGGACAGCCCAAGGGGGCTACACCTTC
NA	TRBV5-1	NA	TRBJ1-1	CASSLWTLINTEAFF	TGCGCCAGCAGCTTGTGGACACTAATTAACACTGAAGCTTTCTTT
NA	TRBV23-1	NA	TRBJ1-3	CASSHPGQGYGNTIYF	TGCGCCAGCAGTCACCCGGGGCAGGGGTATGGAAACACCATATATTTT
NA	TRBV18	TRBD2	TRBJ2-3	CASSPSLAGATDTQYF	TGTGCCAGCTCACCTTCTTTAGCGGGGGCCACAGATACGCAGTATTTT
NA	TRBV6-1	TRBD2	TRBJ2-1	CASSGIIAGGSNEQFF	TGTGCCAGCAGTGGAATAATAGCGGGGGGCTCCAATGAGCAGTTCTTC
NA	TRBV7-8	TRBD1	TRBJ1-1	CASSLRGHSTEAFF	TGTGCCAGCAGCTTAAGGGGGCATTCGACTGAAGCTTTCTTT
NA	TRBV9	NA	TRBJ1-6	CASSARMDSYNSPLHF	TGTGCCAGCAGCGCGAGAATGGACAGCTATAATTCACCCCTCCACTTT
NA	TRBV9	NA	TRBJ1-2	CASSVGSPTGGYTF	TGTGCCAGCAGCGTAGGCAGCCCTACGGGAGGCTACACCTTC
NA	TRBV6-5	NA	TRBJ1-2	CASTPRGAGGYTF	TGTGCCAGCACCCCTCGGGGGGCGGGAGGCTACACCTTC
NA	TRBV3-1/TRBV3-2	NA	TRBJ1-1	CASSQVGGNTEAFF	TGTGCCAGCAGCCAAGTGGGGGGGAACACTGAAGCTTTCTTT
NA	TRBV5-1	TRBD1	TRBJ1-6	CASSLDRGLRPLHF	TGCGCCAGCAGCTTGGACAGGGGGCTGAGACCCCTCCACTTT
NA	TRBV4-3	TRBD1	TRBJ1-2	CASSRTGADYGYTF	TGCGCCAGCAGCCGGACAGGCGCGGACTATGGCTACACCTTC
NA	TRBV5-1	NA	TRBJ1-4	CASSSTPGGPEKLFF	TGCGCCAGCAGCTCTACTCCGGGGGGGCCGGAAAAACTGTTTTTT
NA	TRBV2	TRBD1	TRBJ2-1	CASSGQGVGQFF	TGTGCCAGCAGTGGACAGGGGGTAGGGCAGTTCTTC
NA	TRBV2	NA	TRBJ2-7	CASSLGGGYEQYF	TGTGCCAGCTCCTTGGGGGGAGGCTACGAGCAGTACTTC
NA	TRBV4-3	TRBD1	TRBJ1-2	CASSQERRQGDDGYTF	TGCGCCAGCAGCCAAGAAAGACGGCAGGGGGACGATGGCTACACCTTC
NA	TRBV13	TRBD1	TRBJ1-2	CASSSPGQVLYGYTF	TGTGCCAGCAGCTCGCCGGGACAGGTGCTCTATGGCTACACCTTC
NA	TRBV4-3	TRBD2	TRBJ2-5	CASSQEHQRGGETQYF	TGCGCCAGCAGCCAAGAGCATCAGCGGGGTGGGGAGACCCAGTACTTC
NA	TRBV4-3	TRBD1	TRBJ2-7	CASSAVGGQAAYEQYF	TGCGCCAGCAGCGCCGTTGGGGGACAGGCAGCCTACGAGCAGTACTTC
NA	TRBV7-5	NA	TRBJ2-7	CARREIEGVSYEQYF	TGTGCCAGAAGGGAAATCGAGGGGGTCTCCTACGAGCAGTACTTC
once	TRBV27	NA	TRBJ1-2	CASMDQGGGYTF	TGTGCCAGCATGGACCAGGGCGGTGGCTACACCTTC